Listed below are T cell receptor beta chains from one sample, sequenced in a study of T cell responses to AZD1222 COVID-19 vaccine. Repertoires were generated with immunoSEQ multiplex PCR, while TCRdb's copy carries only in-frame clones and drops some. The sample carries 60,000 to 85,000 clones, about 74% recorded once. Sequences were derived from peripheral blood, sampled 28 days after the second dose of the MenACWY control vaccine. The receptors were sampled from an adult who received the MenACWY meningococcal vaccine as a control. Both conserved end residues are trimmed from each CDR3. Each record gives: CDR3 length, V gene, D gene, CDR3 protein. D genes are given only for firm matches.

cdr3_length: 13
v_call: TRBV5-1
d_call: .
cdr3_aa: ASSPGLGAGQPQH

cdr3_length: 11
v_call: TRBV2
d_call: .
cdr3_aa: ASSEDANYGYT

cdr3_length: 12
v_call: TRBV2
d_call: .
cdr3_aa: ASRPQWGNQPQH

cdr3_length: 12
v_call: TRBV27
d_call: TRBD1
cdr3_aa: ASSNRGFNQPQH

cdr3_length: 11
v_call: TRBV2
d_call: .
cdr3_aa: ASTRDQSETQY

cdr3_length: 15
v_call: TRBV19
d_call: .
cdr3_aa: ASSPSTWGSSYNEQF

cdr3_length: 16
v_call: TRBV4-3
d_call: TRBD1
cdr3_aa: ASSQERGPGQGADGYT

cdr3_length: 12
v_call: TRBV28
d_call: .
cdr3_aa: ASSYQEGLYGYT

cdr3_length: 10
v_call: TRBV9
d_call: .
cdr3_aa: ASSSTADTQY

cdr3_length: 13
v_call: TRBV6-5
d_call: TRBD1
cdr3_aa: ASTWSQGADEKLF

cdr3_length: 16
v_call: TRBV7-6
d_call: .
cdr3_aa: ASSSSFRDSHPQDTQY

cdr3_length: 10
v_call: TRBV28
d_call: .
cdr3_aa: ASSLDFYEQY

cdr3_length: 11
v_call: TRBV2
d_call: .
cdr3_aa: ASSETSWSGYT

cdr3_length: 12
v_call: TRBV7-9
d_call: TRBD2
cdr3_aa: ASSPGLAADEQF

cdr3_length: 9
v_call: TRBV6-5
d_call: .
cdr3_aa: ATITPGAQF

cdr3_length: 12
v_call: TRBV2
d_call: TRBD1
cdr3_aa: ASRLGTVQETQY

cdr3_length: 12
v_call: TRBV7-2
d_call: .
cdr3_aa: ASSLADGAGPQH

cdr3_length: 12
v_call: TRBV27
d_call: .
cdr3_aa: ASNKQGPNSPLH

cdr3_length: 14
v_call: TRBV27
d_call: TRBD1
cdr3_aa: ASSLFLTGITGELF

cdr3_length: 9
v_call: TRBV3-1/TRBV3-2
d_call: .
cdr3_aa: ASSREREQY

cdr3_length: 11
v_call: TRBV4-1
d_call: .
cdr3_aa: ASSQVQSQGYT

cdr3_length: 14
v_call: TRBV11-2
d_call: TRBD1
cdr3_aa: ASSLGADRDGSPLH

cdr3_length: 10
v_call: TRBV25-1
d_call: .
cdr3_aa: ASGRGNSPLH

cdr3_length: 12
v_call: TRBV2
d_call: .
cdr3_aa: ASSLTVNTGELF

cdr3_length: 11
v_call: TRBV19
d_call: TRBD1
cdr3_aa: ASSSGQGREQY

cdr3_length: 13
v_call: TRBV4-2
d_call: .
cdr3_aa: ASSQDIRQGYGYT

cdr3_length: 14
v_call: TRBV6-5
d_call: .
cdr3_aa: ASSYFGASAQETQY

cdr3_length: 15
v_call: TRBV2
d_call: TRBD1
cdr3_aa: ASSADRGGRGNQPQH

cdr3_length: 12
v_call: TRBV11-2
d_call: .
cdr3_aa: ASSLEGNAGGQY

cdr3_length: 12
v_call: TRBV7-9
d_call: .
cdr3_aa: ASSLPQSGNEQF

cdr3_length: 11
v_call: TRBV28
d_call: TRBD1
cdr3_aa: ASSSGQNYGYT

cdr3_length: 11
v_call: TRBV18
d_call: TRBD2
cdr3_aa: ASSPTGGIEQY

cdr3_length: 13
v_call: TRBV28
d_call: .
cdr3_aa: ASVNEGGLNEKLF

cdr3_length: 12
v_call: TRBV18
d_call: .
cdr3_aa: ASSPRGGNQPQH

cdr3_length: 12
v_call: TRBV5-1
d_call: .
cdr3_aa: ASSLGTVYTEAF

cdr3_length: 13
v_call: TRBV5-5
d_call: .
cdr3_aa: ASSLRTVTNTEAF

cdr3_length: 10
v_call: TRBV3-1/TRBV3-2
d_call: .
cdr3_aa: ASSQGLFGYT

cdr3_length: 16
v_call: TRBV9
d_call: .
cdr3_aa: ASSVGARLDSGHNEQF